This T cell receptor (beta chain) was recorded in a study of blood T cell repertoires in COVID-19. Across the whole study: PBMCs, B-cell-depleted T cells, or T cells were the source of the cDNA or gDNA that made up the material.

As processed by the authors: Reference gene primer amplification gave nucleated cell count estimates. The method was immunoSEQ multiplex PCR; TCRdb's version includes in-frame clones alone and lacks a portion of them. V and J calls and clone size are copied from that table; D and trimming were computed from the DNA. Of about 58,000 clones listed, 80% to 90% are singletons. The CDR3 consists of 16 residues. V was trimmed by 2 bases and J by 0 bases, leaving 8 bases between them. In germline, CDR1 is MNHEY, CDR2 SVGAGI. This receptor was identified in a woman between 65 and 79 years old with active COVID-19. The specimen was peripheral blood. The genes are TRBV6-5 and TRBJ1-6; D ambiguous. The CDR3 region has the DNA TGTGCCAGCAGTTACGTCACGAGCTCCTATAATTCACCCCTCCACTTT. Its translation: CASSYVTSSYNSPLHF.